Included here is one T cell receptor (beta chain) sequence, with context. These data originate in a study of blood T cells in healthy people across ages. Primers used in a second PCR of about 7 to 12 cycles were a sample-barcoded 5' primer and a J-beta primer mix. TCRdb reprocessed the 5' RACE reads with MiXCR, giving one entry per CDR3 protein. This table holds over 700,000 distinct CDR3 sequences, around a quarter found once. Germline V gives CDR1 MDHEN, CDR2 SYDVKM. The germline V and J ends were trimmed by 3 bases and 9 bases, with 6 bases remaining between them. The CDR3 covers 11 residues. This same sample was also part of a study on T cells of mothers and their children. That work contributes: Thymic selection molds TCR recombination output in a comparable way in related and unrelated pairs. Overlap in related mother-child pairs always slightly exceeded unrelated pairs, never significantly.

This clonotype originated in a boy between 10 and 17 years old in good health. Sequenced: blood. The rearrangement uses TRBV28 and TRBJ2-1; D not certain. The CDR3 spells CASSFPGEQFF. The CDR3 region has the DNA TGTGCCAGCAGTTTCCCGGGTGAGCAGTTCTTC.